The 5 T cell receptor beta chains reported below all come from one sample, sequenced in a study of control samples from healthy donors and cancer patients. Assay: immunoSEQ multiplex PCR; the TCRdb copy retains only in-frame clones and omits some. The data show about 180,000 clones, roughly 92% seen once. The sequenced material came from blood. Receptors were obtained from a man younger than 40 in good health.

The chain employs TRBV5-6 and TRBJ2-1; 7 nucleotides align to TRBD1. Germline trimming cut 4 bases from V and 7 bases from J; bases unmatched to any gene: 14. This CDR3 contains 16 residues. CDR1 SGHDT and CDR2 YYEEEE come from the germline V gene. The CDR3, as DNA: TGTGCCAGCAGCGATGACAGGGAGTTAGGTAGGAATGAGCAGTTCTTC. It is translated as CASSDDRELGRNEQFF.

The genes are TRBV28 and TRBJ1-1; D uncertain. Trimming removed 7 bases at V and 7 bases at J, with 13 bases between. Germline-derived CDR1 and CDR2 are MDHEN and SYDVKM. The length of the CDR3 is 12 residues. The CDR3 loop is CASTVSRGEAFF. CDR3 coding DNA: TGTGCCAGCACCGTTTCGAGAGGTGAAGCTTTCTTT.

The rearrangement joins TRBV7-2 to TRBJ2-7, with no clear D. Trimming took 4 bases from V and 1 from J, leaving 14 bases between them. This CDR3 is 15 amino acids long. Germline values: CDR1 SGHTA, CDR2 FQGNSA. As DNA, the CDR3 is TGTGCCAGCAGCTCTGGCCCTTTGTCGTCCTACGAGCAGTACTTC. Translated: CASSSGPLSSYEQYF.

About this clone: Other DNA sequences in the sample encode the same CDR3. This chain uses TRBV6-5 with TRBJ1-5; D gene unclear. This CDR3 contains 13 residues. Germline CDR1 is MNHEY and CDR2 is SVGAGI. Trimming stripped 2 bases from V and 7 bases from J, with 9 bases between. CDR3 in DNA: TGTGCCAGCAGTTACAGGGTAGGCCAGCCCCAGCATTTT. This translates into CASSYRVGQPQHF.

This chain connects TRBV19 to TRBJ2-7, with 8 bases aligning to TRBD1. In germline, CDR1 is LNHDA, CDR2 SQIVND (reference sequence). The CDR3 sequence is 13 residues long. The J segment lost 3 bases and the V segment lost 5 bases, leaving 3 bases of the junction unmatched. The CDR3 coding sequence is TGTGCCAGTAGTTTCGGACAGGGCTACGAGCAGTACTTC. Its protein is CASSFGQGYEQYF.